Following are 27 T cell receptor beta chains from one sample sequenced in a study of blood T cell repertoires in COVID-19. Sequencing used immunoSEQ multiplex PCR; TCRdb keeps in-frame clones, though not all of them. Of hundreds of thousands of clones in the sample, around 88% were seen once. The specimen was PBMCs or T cells enriched from blood (not recorded which). All receptors come from a woman in her 40s who had recovered from COVID-19.

The CDR3: CASSYYRGVSYNEQFF. The CDR3 coding sequence is TGTGCCAGCAGTTACTACCGGGGGGTCTCCTACAATGAGCAGTTCTTC. V gene TRBV6-5 combines with J gene TRBJ2-1; 7 nucleotides line up with TRBD2. J was trimmed by 0 bases and V by 1 base; bases with no gene match: 3. The CDR3 sequence is 16 residues long. The germline gives CDR1 MNHEY, CDR2 SVGAGI.

The chain carries TRBV4-3 and TRBJ2-2; TRBD2 matches 7 bases. J was trimmed by 7 bases and V by 1 base; bases with no gene match: 15. This CDR3 region has 18 residues. Looked up from germline, CDR1 is LGHNA and CDR2 is YSLEER. CDR3 amino acids: CASSQVASGSLGVGELFF. CDR3 coding DNA: TGCGCCAGCAGCCAAGTGGCTAGCGGTTCGCTTGGGGTCGGGGAGCTGTTTTTT.

With respect to this clone: Within the sample, other DNA sequences also encode this same CDR3. The chain combines TRBV2 with TRBJ2-5; no firm D call. The ends were cut back, 4 bases at V and 2 bases at J, with 5 bases in the middle. Germline V gene lookup returns CDR1 SNHLY and CDR2 FYNNEI. CDR3 size: 12 residues. CDR3 DNA: TGTGCCAGCAGTGTTCAGCAAGAGACCCAGTACTTC. Encoded protein: CASSVQQETQYF.

The chain has TRBV3-1 (or the pseudogene TRBV3-2) and TRBJ2-5, with D perhaps TRBD2 (7 bases). Germline CDR1 reads LGHDT; CDR2 reads YNNKEL (reference sequence). This CDR3 has 17 amino acids. V was cut by 1 base and J by 1 base, with 16 bases left in between. The chain's CDR3 is CASSQGRWGGSQETQYF. CDR3 sequence (DNA): TGTGCCAGCAGCCAAGGGCGCTGGGGGGGCTCCCAAGAGACCCAGTACTTC.

The rearrangement uses TRBV5-6 and TRBJ1-2; TRBD1 matches 8 bases. Trimming cost V 3 bases and J 7 bases; bases outside gene matches: 14. The CDR3 length is 16 residues. Looked up from germline, CDR1 is SGHDT and CDR2 is YYEEEE. The CDR3, as DNA: TGTGCCAGCAGCTACGCTACCCTGGACAGGGAACGTGGCTACACCTTC. This encodes CASSYATLDRERGYTF. The full variable domain, rest sourced from reference TRBV5-6 and TRBJ1-2, is DAGVTQSPTHLIKTRGQQVTLRCSPKSGHDTVSWYQQALGQGPQFIFQYYEEEERQRGNFPDRFSGHQFPNYSSELNVNALLLGDSALYLCASSYATLDRERGYTFGSGTRLTVV.

The chain couples TRBV14 to TRBJ2-7; perhaps TRBD1 as D (5 bases). The CDR3 contains 15 residues. CDR1 is SGHDN, CDR2 FVKESK, per germline. V lost 5 bases, J lost 5 bases, and 19 bases lay in between. The CDR3 bases are TGTGCCAGCAGCGCCTTGGGGCCAACATCAAACGAGCAGTACTTC. Its translation is CASSALGPTSNEQYF.

This clone was counted once. This chain connects TRBV24-1 to TRBJ2-2; 9 bases align to TRBD1. In germline, CDR1 is KGHDR, CDR2 SFDVKD. V lost 7 bases and J lost 1; bases outside the gene matches: 6. The length of the CDR3 is 16 residues. This chain's CDR3 is CATSRTGALNTGELFF. CDR3 coding DNA: TGTGCCACCAGCCGGACAGGGGCTCTGAACACCGGGGAGCTGTTTTTT.

The rearrangement joins TRBV28 to TRBJ1-6, with 9 bases lining up with TRBD1. The CDR3 contains 12 residues. J gave up 9 bases and V 6 bases, and 0 bases lay outside the gene matches. Germline values: CDR1 MDHEN, CDR2 SYDVKM. In nucleotides, the CDR3 is TGTGCCAGCAGACAGGGGGCTTCACCCCTCCACTTT. It codes for CASRQGASPLHF.

The V and J genes are TRBV10-3 and TRBJ1-1; 7 bases are shared with TRBD1. Germline CDR1 ENHRY, CDR2 SYGVKD. There are 16 residues in the CDR3. V dropped 4 bases and J dropped 5; count of bases not matched to a gene: 13. This CDR3 is CAISGYRGGGGTEAFF. The CDR3 DNA reads TGTGCCATCAGTGGGTACAGGGGAGGTGGTGGGACTGAAGCTTTCTTT.

This clone was observed once. The rearrangement uses TRBV7-2 and TRBJ2-3; 13 bases align to TRBD2. The CDR3 sequence is 16 residues long. The J segment lost 6 bases and the V segment lost 5 bases, leaving 8 bases of the junction unmatched. The germline V gene has CDR1 SGHTA and CDR2 FQGNSA. CDR3: CASSEGLAGKGDTQYF. Written as DNA, the CDR3 is TGTGCCAGCAGCGAGGGACTAGCGGGAAAAGGGGATACGCAGTATTTT.

The gene calls are TRBV6-5 and TRBJ2-3; TRBD2 matches at 8 bases. J was trimmed by 4 bases and V by 4 bases; bases with no gene match: 10. Germline V lookup: CDR1 MNHEY, CDR2 SVGAGI. The CDR3 loop spans 16 amino acids. CDR3 in DNA: TGTGCCAGCAGTTCCCTGGCGGGCGGGAGGCCAGATACGCAGTATTTT. This encodes CASSSLAGGRPDTQYF.

V gene TRBV19 combines with J gene TRBJ2-6; D might be TRBD1 (6 bases). Trimming cost V 6 bases and J 0 bases, with 12 bases left between them. This CDR3 is 16 amino acids long. Germline V CDR1 and CDR2: LNHDA, SQIVND (reference sequence). The CDR3 DNA reads TGTGCCAGTAGCCGAACAGGGAGCTCTGGGGCCAACGTCCTGACTTTC. This codes for CASSRTGSSGANVLTF.

The chain uses TRBV28 and TRBJ1-2; possible D gene TRBD1, 6 bases. CDR3 length: 14 residues. V lost 3 bases and J 6 bases, leaving 14 bases between the germline ends. Looked up from germline, CDR1 is MDHEN and CDR2 is SYDVKM. CDR3 bases: TGTGCCAGCAGTTTCCTTAAGCAGGGGCATGGCTACACCTTC. Protein: CASSFLKQGHGYTF.

V gene TRBV5-4 combines with J gene TRBJ2-3; 7 bases map to TRBD2. The CDR3 is made up of 16 amino acids. Trimming removed 4 bases from V and 4 bases from J; junction bases left unmatched: 12. From germline, CDR1 is SGHNT and CDR2 YYREEE (reference sequence). CDR3 in amino acids: CASSPRGGSGADTQYF. The CDR3 nucleotides read TGTGCCAGCAGCCCCCGGGGCGGGAGTGGGGCAGATACGCAGTATTTT.

This clone was seen a few times. The chain joins TRBV10-3 to TRBJ1-5; 7 nucleotides match TRBD1. The germline CDR1 and CDR2 sequences are ENHRY and SYGVKD. J was trimmed by 2 bases and V by 10 bases; bases with no gene match: 5. This CDR3 region has 13 residues. This chain's CDR3 is CASYQGGNQPQHF. The CDR3 region has the DNA TGTGCCAGTTACCAGGGGGGCAATCAGCCCCAGCATTTT.

The chain carries TRBV5-1 and TRBJ2-4; a weak D match, TRBD1 (6 bases). The CDR3 sequence is 15 residues long. Germline CDR1 is SGHRS and CDR2 is YFSETQ. Trimming left V 0 bases short and J 9 bases short, with 16 bases between. CDR3 nucleotides: TGCGCCAGCAGCTTGGACGGTTCCAGGGGCGGCATTCAGTACTTC. Its protein is CASSLDGSRGGIQYF.

This clone was counted at least ten times. This chain joins TRBV7-9 and TRBJ2-5, with 8 bases that match TRBD1. Germline V lookup: CDR1 SEHNR, CDR2 FQNEAQ (reference sequence). CDR3 size: 15 residues. V trimming: 5 bases; J trimming: 5 bases; junction bases outside the gene matches: 10. CDR3: CASSPGQGEAETQYF. In DNA, the CDR3 is TGTGCCAGCAGCCCCGGACAGGGTGAGGCGGAGACCCAGTACTTC. The complete variable domain, with remaining parts taken from reference TRBV7-9 and TRBJ2-5, reads DTGVSQNPRHKITKRGQNVTFRCDPISEHNRLYWYRQTLGQGPEFLTYFQNEAQLEKSRLLSDRFSAERPKGSFSTLEIQRTEQGDSAMYLCASSPGQGEAETQYFGPGTRLLVL.

This chain links TRBV6-5 with TRBJ1-3, with D tentatively TRBD1 (6 bases). The CDR3 is 14 residues long. Germline values: CDR1 MNHEY, CDR2 SVGAGI. Trimming cost V 7 bases and J 4 bases, with 14 bases left between them. CDR3 in DNA: TGTGCCAGCATGCCACAGGGTGCCGGAAACACCATATATTTT. Residues: CASMPQGAGNTIYF.

The V and J genes are TRBV5-5 and TRBJ2-3, with 9 bases matching TRBD2. The V segment lost 5 bases and the J segment 2 bases; nucleotides outside the gene matches: 12. Looked up from germline, CDR1 is SGHKS and CDR2 is YYEKEE (reference sequence). The CDR3 consists of 17 residues. The CDR3 bases are TGTGCCAGCAGACCTACCCATGCTAGCGGGGACACAGATACGCAGTATTTT. This encodes CASRPTHASGDTDTQYF.

The V call is TRBV11-2, the J call TRBJ2-4, with TRBD2 matching 7 bases. V gave up 4 bases and J gave up 6 bases; unmatched junction bases: 9. Germline assignment: CDR1 SGHAT and CDR2 FQNNGV. CDR3 size: 15 residues. The CDR3 region is CASSSQRLALNIQYF. The CDR3 coding sequence is TGTGCCAGCAGCTCCCAGCGACTAGCTCTAAACATTCAGTACTTC.

This clone was seen more than once but under ten times. Other DNA sequences of this sample code for an identical CDR3. The J gene is TRBJ2-3, the V gene TRBV3-1 (or the pseudogene TRBV3-2), with D maybe TRBD1 (6 bases). Per germline, CDR1 LGHDT and CDR2 YNNKEL (reference sequence). CDR3 length: 15 amino acids. V was clipped by 1 base and J by 1 base, with 9 bases between them. The CDR3 reads CASSQAGAGTDTQYF. DNA of the CDR3: TGTGCCAGCAGCCAAGCAGGGGCCGGCACAGATACGCAGTATTTT.

This clone has a single count. The J gene is TRBJ2-1, the V gene TRBV7-9; 7 bases align to TRBD1. The ends lost 3 bases at V and 5 bases at J; junction bases unmatched: 10. The germline CDR1 and CDR2 sequences are SEHNR and FQNEAQ (reference sequence). The length of the CDR3 is 16 residues. CDR3 DNA sequence: TGTGCCAGCAGCTTCTCGGACCTGGGACAGCACAATGAGCAGTTCTTC. Encoded protein: CASSFSDLGQHNEQFF.

V gene TRBV30 combines with J gene TRBJ1-6, with D hard to call. With 8 bases removed from V and 2 bases from J, the gap between germline ends came to 10 bases. This CDR3 has 13 amino acids. Per the germline V gene, CDR1 is GTSNPN and CDR2 is SVGIG (reference sequence). DNA for the CDR3: TGTGCCCGAGGCGAAACCTATAATTCACCCCTCCACTTT. Amino acids: CARGETYNSPLHF. The whole variable domain, filled in from reference TRBV30 and TRBJ1-6, reads SQTIHQWPATLVQPVGSPLSLECTVEGTSNPNLYWYRQAAGRGLQLLFYSVGIGQISSEVPQNLSASRPQDRQFILSSKKLLLSDSGFYLCARGETYNSPLHFGNGTRLTVT.

The chain carries TRBV28 and TRBJ2-3, with D possibly being TRBD2 (6 bases). V was shortened by 3 bases and J by 1 base, with 11 bases between the two germline ends. From germline, CDR1 is MDHEN and CDR2 SYDVKM. The CDR3 extends over 15 amino acids. The DNA for the CDR3 is TGTGCCAGCAGTTTGGGAGGTCCCGGCACAGATACGCAGTATTTT. Translating it yields CASSLGGPGTDTQYF.

This clone was detected once. This chain joins TRBV27 and TRBJ2-5; D call uncertain. The CDR3 has 11 amino acids. V was cut by 8 bases and J by 2 bases, with 6 bases left in between. The germline V gene has CDR1 MNHEY and CDR2 SMNVEV (reference sequence). The CDR3 nucleotides read TGTGCCAGCGGTCGGCAAGAGACCCAGTACTTC. Protein sequence: CASGRQETQYF.

Only a few counts were recorded for this clone. This rearrangement joins TRBV28 to TRBJ1-3, with unresolved D. The CDR3 consists of 16 residues. V was pared by 7 bases and J by 0 bases, with 16 bases between. Germline lookup yields CDR1 MDHEN and CDR2 SYDVKM. The CDR3 DNA sequence: TGTGCCAGCACCCCGGGAAGGCTTACCTCTGGAAACACCATATATTTT. It yields the protein CASTPGRLTSGNTIYF.

The chain has TRBV29-1 and TRBJ1-2; a weak D match, TRBD1 (6 bases). CDR3 length: 12 amino acids. V shed 7 bases and J shed 7 bases, with 16 bases lying between them. The V gene's germline CDR1 is SQVTM and CDR2 ANQGSEA. The CDR3 loop reads CSAPQGPGGYTF. In DNA, the CDR3 is TGCAGCGCCCCACAGGGTCCGGGTGGCTACACCTTC. The whole variable domain, filled in from reference TRBV29-1 and TRBJ1-2, reads SAVISQKPSRDICQRGTSLTIQCQVDSQVTMMFWYRQQPGQSLTLIATANQGSEATYESGFVIDKFPISRPNLTFSTLTVSNMSPEDSSIYLCSAPQGPGGYTFGSGTRLTVV.